Shown below are 20 T cell receptor beta chains from a single sample sequenced in a study of somatic mutations in cytotoxic T cells in rheumatoid arthritis. Generated by immunoSEQ multiplex PCR, the TCRdb table keeps only in-frame clones and is missing some. In the table there are 20,000 or so clones, around 84% of which are singletons. Sequences were obtained from CD8+ T cells sorted from blood. The receptors here all came from a woman in her thirties or forties with rheumatoid arthritis.

This chain joins TRBV5-4 and TRBJ2-5, with D perhaps TRBD2 (5 bases). CDR3 length: 15 residues. Trimming pared 0 bases from V and 3 bases from J, leaving 12 bases between. Germline V lookup: CDR1 SGHNT, CDR2 YYREEE (reference sequence). CDR3 nucleotides: TGTGCCAGCAGCTTGGCCGGGATCCTGGAAGAGACCCAGTACTTC. It is translated as CASSLAGILEETQYF.

The chain carries TRBV9 and TRBJ2-7, with 8 bases fitting TRBD1. Germline assignment: CDR1 SGDLS and CDR2 YYNGEE. This CDR3 is built from 18 residues. After removal of 0 bases from V and 3 bases from J, the junction contained 14 bases not matched to a gene. The CDR3 protein is CASSVAAGVTGGIYEQYF. The CDR3 bases are TGTGCCAGCAGCGTAGCGGCCGGGGTCACAGGGGGGATCTACGAGCAGTACTTC.

The chain carries TRBV5-1 and TRBJ2-3; the D is unclear. The V end was cut by 4 bases, the J end by 0 bases, with 3 bases between. Germline values: CDR1 SGHRS, CDR2 YFSETQ. This CDR3 has 12 amino acids. The CDR3 sequence is CASSTSTDTQYF. The CDR3 DNA follows: TGCGCCAGCAGCACTAGCACAGATACGCAGTATTTT. The entire variable domain, with the rest obtained from reference TRBV5-1 and TRBJ2-3, is as follows: KAGVTQTPRYLIKTRGQQVTLSCSPISGHRSVSWYQQTPGQGLQFLFEYFSETQRNKGNFPGRFSGRQFSNSRSEMNVSTLELGDSALYLCASSTSTDTQYFGPGTRLTVL.

This chain joins TRBV10-1 and TRBJ1-4; the D is unclear. Trimming removed 6 bases at V and 4 bases at J, with 9 bases between. This CDR3 has 13 amino acids. In germline, CDR1 is WNHNN, CDR2 SYGVQD (reference sequence). CDR3 sequence (DNA): TGCGCCAGCAGGGGCGACAATAATGAAAAACTGTTTTTT. Its translation: CASRGDNNEKLFF.

The chain carries TRBV7-6 and TRBJ1-5, with TRBD1 matching over 7 bases. This CDR3 contains 15 residues. V lost 5 bases to trimming and J lost 0 bases; unmatched junction nucleotides: 4. Germline CDR1 is SGHVS and CDR2 is FNYEAQ. This CDR3 reads CASSRDSYSNQPQHF. The CDR3 DNA is TGTGCCAGCAGCCGGGACAGCTATAGCAATCAGCCCCAGCATTTT.

The chain combines TRBV9 with TRBJ1-1; 7 bases agree with TRBD1. The CDR3 extends over 16 amino acids. Germline V gene sequence: CDR1 SGDLS, CDR2 YYNGEE. The V segment lost 0 bases and the J segment 2 bases; nucleotides outside the gene matches: 7. For the CDR3, the DNA is TGTGCCAGCAGCGTAGTTAGAGACAGGGATAACACTGAAGCTTTCTTT. Amino acid sequence: CASSVVRDRDNTEAFF.

The chain uses TRBV20-1 and TRBJ2-5; D ambiguous. Deletions cut 1 base from V and 4 bases from J, with 4 bases between. Germline CDR1 is DFQATT and CDR2 is SNEGSKA (reference sequence). This CDR3 has 11 amino acids. The CDR3 loop is CSARGPETQYF. CDR3 sequence (DNA): TGCAGTGCTAGAGGGCCAGAGACCCAGTACTTC.

The chain carries TRBV7-8 and TRBJ2-7, with a weak D call TRBD2 (6 bases). CDR1 is SGHVS and CDR2 is FQNEAQ in the germline V gene. The CDR3 consists of 16 residues. V lost 7 bases and J 0 bases, leaving 19 bases between the germline ends. CDR3 bases: TGTGCCAGCACGATTGGGGTAGCGGTTAGCTCCTACGAGCAGTACTTC. Translating gives CASTIGVAVSSYEQYF.

The chain carries TRBV18 and TRBJ1-4; D might be TRBD1 (5 bases). The CDR3 consists of 16 residues. Germline V gene sequence: CDR1 KGHSH, CDR2 LQKENI. Trimming cost V 1 base and J 3 bases, with 12 bases left between them. The CDR3 DNA reads TGTGCCAGCTCACCACTCGTCGACAGTCCTAATGAAAAACTGTTTTTT. Its protein is CASSPLVDSPNEKLFF.

The chain combines TRBV30 with TRBJ2-7; tentatively, D is TRBD2 (6 bases). V was clipped by 1 base and J by 2 bases, with 12 bases between them. The CDR3 consists of 14 residues. The germline CDR1 and CDR2 sequences are GTSNPN and SVGIG (reference sequence). The CDR3 sequence is CAWSEGRGPYEQYF. DNA for the CDR3: TGTGCCTGGAGTGAAGGGCGGGGCCCCTACGAGCAGTACTTC.

This chain links TRBV7-9 with TRBJ2-1, with TRBD2 matching 11 bases. In germline, CDR1 is SEHNR, CDR2 FQNEAQ (reference sequence). J lost 5 bases, V lost 5 bases, and 17 bases had no gene match. The CDR3 contains 19 residues. The CDR3 DNA is TGTGCCAGCAGCCGTCTATTAGCGGGAGGGCCAGGTTCGGACAATGAGCAGTTCTTC. Protein sequence: CASSRLLAGGPGSDNEQFF.

The CDR3: CASSYGQLNSPLHF. As DNA, the CDR3 is TGTGCCAGCAGTTACGGTCAGTTAAATTCACCCCTCCACTTT. V gene TRBV6-5 combines with J gene TRBJ1-6; the D is unclear. Trimming cost V 2 bases and J 7 bases, with 9 bases left between them. This CDR3 comprises 14 residues. Per germline, CDR1 MNHEY and CDR2 SVGAGI.

The chain links TRBV30 to TRBJ2-7, with D maybe TRBD1 (6 bases). The V gene's germline CDR1 is GTSNPN and CDR2 SVGIG (reference sequence). V was trimmed by 7 bases and J by 3 bases, leaving 13 bases between them. The CDR3 totals 12 residues. The CDR3 loop reads CAYRALGYEQYF. CDR3 nucleotide sequence: TGTGCCTACAGGGCCCTCGGCTACGAGCAGTACTTC. Full variable domain (missing parts from reference TRBV30 and TRBJ2-7): SQTIHQWPATLVQPVGSPLSLECTVEGTSNPNLYWYRQAAGRGLQLLFYSVGIGQISSEVPQNLSASRPQDRQFILSSKKLLLSDSGFYLCAYRALGYEQYFGPGTRLTVT.

This chain links TRBV4-1 with TRBJ1-2; 9 positions match TRBD1. V lost 0 bases to trimming and J lost 5 bases; unmatched junction nucleotides: 4. CDR3 length equals 15 residues. Per the germline V gene, CDR1 is MGHRA and CDR2 is YSYEKL. CDR3 in amino acids: CASSQDPGTGYGYTF. The DNA of the CDR3 is TGCGCCAGCAGCCAAGATCCCGGGACAGGGTATGGCTACACCTTC.

This rearrangement joins TRBV6-5 to TRBJ2-7, with TRBD2 matching over 10 bases. The length of the CDR3 is 14 residues. CDR1 and CDR2 (germline): MNHEY, SVGAGI. Trimming took 2 bases from V and 6 from J; bases not matched to a gene: 4. CDR3 sequence (DNA): TGTGCCAGCAGTTACAGCGGGGGGGCCGGCGAGCAGTACTTC. Encoded protein: CASSYSGGAGEQYF.

The V and J genes are TRBV27 and TRBJ2-2, with D possibly matching TRBD1 (6 bases). Germline values: CDR1 MNHEY, CDR2 SMNVEV (reference sequence). CDR3 length: 13 amino acids. V was pared by 4 bases and J by 3 bases, with 6 bases between. CDR3 region: CASSSGDTGELFF. In DNA form, the CDR3 reads TGTGCCAGCAGTTCAGGGGACACCGGGGAGCTGTTTTTT.

This rearrangement joins TRBV7-6 to TRBJ2-2, with a possible D match to TRBD2 (5 bases). V was clipped by 5 bases and J by 4 bases, with 20 bases between them. The germline V gene encodes CDR1 SGHVS and CDR2 FNYEAQ. The CDR3 covers 17 residues. DNA for the CDR3: TGTGCCAGCAGCCCAGTCCCGAAAGCCGGACTCACCGGGGAGCTGTTTTTT. Translated, it gives CASSPVPKAGLTGELFF. The entire variable domain, with the rest obtained from reference TRBV7-6 and TRBJ2-2, is as follows: GAGVSQSPRYKVTKRGQDVALRCDPISGHVSLYWYRQALGQGPEFLTYFNYEAQQDKSGLPNDRFSAERPEGSISTLTIQRTEQRDSAMYRCASSPVPKAGLTGELFFGEGSRLTVL.

The chain's CDR3 is CASSTGLAAYEQFF. In DNA, the CDR3 is TGTGCCAGTAGTACGGGACTAGCTGCGTATGAGCAGTTCTTC. The chain uses TRBV19 and TRBJ2-1; 9 bases are shared with TRBD2. Germline-derived CDR1 and CDR2 are LNHDA and SQIVND (reference sequence). Trimming removed 4 bases from V and 8 bases from J; junction bases left unmatched: 6. This CDR3 spans 14 amino acids. Full variable domain (rest looked up from reference TRBV19 and TRBJ2-1): DGGITQSPKYLFRKEGQNVTLSCEQNLNHDAMYWYRQDPGQGLRLIYYSQIVNDFQKGDIAEGYSVSREKKESFPLTVTSAQKNPTAFYLCASSTGLAAYEQFFGPGTRLTVL.

This rearrangement joins TRBV5-5 to TRBJ1-2; 12 nucleotides line up with TRBD1. The CDR3 length is 17 residues. The V and J ends lost 4 bases and 1 base, in that order; junction bases with no gene match: 8. CDR1 is SGHKS and CDR2 is YYEKEE in the germline V gene (reference sequence). The chain's CDR3 is CASSLGQGATLNYGYTF. CDR3 DNA: TGTGCCAGCAGCCTGGGACAGGGGGCGACTCTTAACTATGGCTACACCTTC.

The V call is TRBV4-1, the J call TRBJ2-7, with 9 bases that match TRBD1. Per germline, CDR1 MGHRA and CDR2 YSYEKL. The CDR3 is 16 residues long. After removal of 0 bases from V and 1 base from J, the junction contained 4 bases not matched to a gene. CDR3 amino acids: CASSQEGGTGSYEQYF. CDR3 coding DNA: TGCGCCAGCAGCCAAGAGGGGGGGACAGGGTCCTACGAGCAGTACTTC.